This T cell receptor (beta chain) was sequenced for a study of blood T cell repertoires in COVID-19. In the study overall: The origin of the acute and convalescent COVID-19 samples was the United States, Italy and Spain. In each case, the material was cDNA or gDNA derived from T cells, B-cell-depleted T cells, or PBMCs.

Per germline, CDR1 SGHAT and CDR2 FQNNGV. The V gene lost 5 bases and the J gene lost 4 bases, with 15 bases spanning the gap. CDR3 length: 14 amino acids. In the authors' workflow: Cell counts per sample came from amplifying reference gene primers. TCRdb keeps only in-frame clones here, not all; method: immunoSEQ multiplex PCR. D and trimming were read from the DNA, whereas the V and J calls and clone size are those reported in that table. The sample shows approximately 59,000 clones, over 80% of them seen only once. The clonotype originates from an elderly woman with acute or convalescent COVID-19. Sequenced sample: peripheral blood. V is TRBV11-2 and J is TRBJ2-7, with D tentatively TRBD2 (6 bases). CDR3 loop: CASSLRGGAYEQYF. Here the CDR3 DNA reads TGTGCCAGCAGCCTGCGGGGTGGTGCTTACGAGCAGTACTTC.